This T cell receptor beta chain originates from a study of liver allograft versus peripheral blood T cells. On the study more broadly: Intrahepatic T cell receptor repertoires from transplanted livers were compared against repertoires in recipients' peripheral blood. Study-wide points: As reported, T cell receptor repertoires inside liver allografts differed from those present in peripheral blood.

This clonotype was recorded many times. Its cognate antigen is unknown. Unmatched junction bases numbered 9, after V lost 6 bases and J lost 4 bases. Germline V gene data show CDR1 as MNHEY and CDR2 as SVGEGT. This CDR3 region has 15 residues. TCRdb independently ran MiXCR on the reads; one entry per CDR3 protein. The sample carries about 14,000 distinct CDR3 sequences, more than 20% recorded once. V is TRBV6-2 or TRBV6-3 and J is TRBJ1-1, with 9 bases aligning to TRBD1. The receptor was derived from a human patient who had a liver transplant. These T cells may partly come from the graft donor. The CDR3 bases are TGTGCCAGCAGAGAAGACAGGGGGGTAGGCACTGAAGCTTTCTTT. It specifies CASREDRGVGTEAFF.